A single sample gave rise to the 32 T cell receptor beta chains below, sequenced in a study of radiotherapy plus CTLA-4 blockade in lung cancer. Assay: immunoSEQ multiplex PCR; the TCRdb copy retains only in-frame clones and omits some. Here the sample spans about 84,000 clones, 55% to 75% being singletons. The sequenced sample was peripheral blood, obtained from a patient treated with radiotherapy plus ipilimumab. The receptor source for this set is a human donor with non-small cell lung cancer that progressed on radiotherapy plus ipilimumab.

The CDR3 nucleotides are TGCGCCAGCAGCCAAGATTACGATACAGGGGGCTTCTATGGCTACACCTTC. Protein product: CASSQDYDTGGFYGYTF. The chain recombines TRBV4-3 with TRBJ1-2, with 9 bases aligning to TRBD1. This CDR3 is 17 amino acids long. The germline V gene encodes CDR1 LGHNA and CDR2 YSLEER. Losses at the gene ends were 0 bases for V and 4 bases for J; bases not matched to a gene: 9.

The V call is TRBV28, the J call TRBJ1-5; 10 bases are shared with TRBD1. CDR1 MDHEN and CDR2 SYDVKM come from the germline V gene. With 6 bases clipped from V and 7 bases from J, the junction kept 6 bases outside the gene matches. This CDR3 region has 14 residues. In DNA, the CDR3 is TGTGCCAGCAGGACAGGGGGCGCGGGACAGCCCCAGCATTTT. Its translation is CASRTGGAGQPQHF.

This chain joins TRBV5-4 and TRBJ2-2, with 9 positions matching TRBD1. The V and J ends lost 2 bases and 1 base, in that order; junction bases with no gene match: 3. The CDR3 has 16 residues. Germline CDR1 reads SGHNT; CDR2 reads YYREEE (reference sequence). The CDR3 is CASSLPGQGNTGELFF. In DNA, the CDR3 is TGTGCCAGCAGCTTACCGGGACAGGGGAACACCGGGGAGCTGTTTTTT.

The chain recombines TRBV19 with TRBJ1-1; the match to TRBD1 covers 8 bases. Looked up from germline, CDR1 is LNHDA and CDR2 is SQIVND (reference sequence). The CDR3 loop spans 16 amino acids. The ends lost 4 bases at V and 1 base at J; junction bases unmatched: 8. The CDR3 nucleotides read TGTGCCAGTAGTACCGGGACAGGCGGATCGAACACTGAAGCTTTCTTT. Translated, it gives CASSTGTGGSNTEAFF.

This clone was recorded a few times. The chain uses TRBV7-9 and TRBJ2-7, with 7 bases that match TRBD1. V lost 4 bases, J lost 3 bases, and 3 bases stayed unmatched. The CDR3 runs to 13 residues. Looked up from germline, CDR1 is SEHNR and CDR2 is FQNEAQ (reference sequence). The chain's CDR3 is CASSSRDSYEQYF. The DNA of the CDR3 is TGTGCCAGCAGCTCCCGGGACAGCTACGAGCAGTACTTC. Together with reference TRBV7-9 and TRBJ2-7, the CDR3 gives the full variable domain: DTGVSQNPRHKITKRGQNVTFRCDPISEHNRLYWYRQTLGQGPEFLTYFQNEAQLEKSRLLSDRFSAERPKGSFSTLEIQRTEQGDSAMYLCASSSRDSYEQYFGPGTRLTVT.

The CDR3 sequence: CASSHSRPGGASGNTIYF. DNA for the CDR3: TGCGCCAGCAGCCATTCTAGACCCGGAGGGGCCTCTGGAAACACCATATATTTT. This chain joins TRBV4-3 and TRBJ1-3; possibly TRBD1 for D (5 bases). V shed 3 bases and J shed 0 bases, with 18 bases lying between them. CDR3 length: 18 residues. In germline, CDR1 is LGHNA, CDR2 YSLEER.

This clone was counted a few times. This rearrangement joins TRBV5-5 to TRBJ2-1; 10 bases align to TRBD2. V trimming: 5 bases; J trimming: 3 bases; junction bases outside the gene matches: 5. There are 15 residues in the CDR3. The V gene's germline CDR1 is SGHKS and CDR2 YYEKEE (reference sequence). The CDR3 region has the DNA TGTGCCAGCAGGCCGGGGACTAGCGTCTACAATGAGCAGTTCTTC. Translation gives CASRPGTSVYNEQFF.

This clone was seen a few times. The chain uses TRBV29-1 and TRBJ2-7; 8 bases agree with TRBD1. CDR1 is SQVTM, CDR2 ANQGSEA, per germline. The V and J ends lost 4 bases and 1 base, in that order; junction bases with no gene match: 9. The CDR3 extends over 15 amino acids. The CDR3 spells CSVVPDRGGSYEQYF. CDR3 nucleotide sequence: TGCAGCGTTGTCCCTGACAGGGGAGGATCCTACGAGCAGTACTTC.

The gene calls are TRBV18 and TRBJ2-7; no clear D gene. The CDR3 consists of 14 residues. V was shortened by 0 bases and J by 5 bases, with 11 bases between the two germline ends. Per germline, CDR1 KGHSH and CDR2 LQKENI. CDR3 residues: CASSPPNTPDEQYF. The DNA for the CDR3 is TGTGCCAGCTCACCACCGAACACCCCTGACGAGCAGTACTTC.

The chain has TRBV6-4 and TRBJ2-7, with D tentatively TRBD2 (6 bases). With 7 bases removed from V and 1 base from J, the gap between germline ends came to 17 bases. This CDR3 region has 15 residues. The germline CDR1 and CDR2 sequences are MRHNA and SNTAGT. The CDR3 coding sequence is TGTGCCAGCACCCCCGCTAGCGCCCCGTCCTACGAGCAGTACTTC. This sequence encodes CASTPASAPSYEQYF.

The J gene is TRBJ1-5, the V gene TRBV19; no definite D call. The CDR3 extends over 15 amino acids. Germline V gene data show CDR1 as LNHDA and CDR2 as SQIVND (reference sequence). Trimming cost V 3 bases and J 7 bases, with 16 bases left between them. CDR3 coding DNA: TGTGCCAGTAGTATCCCCTATCTGGGGAACCAGCCCCAGCATTTT. It is translated as CASSIPYLGNQPQHF.

The CDR3, as DNA: TGCGCCAGCAGTGAGACCCGGCGAACCGGGGAGCTGTTTTTT. Translation: CASSETRRTGELFF. The chain is built from TRBV10-1 and TRBJ2-2; unclear D gene. Germline CDR1 is WNHNN and CDR2 is SYGVQD (reference sequence). V lost 2 bases and J 5 bases, leaving 9 bases between the germline ends. The CDR3 extends over 14 amino acids.

This clone was detected only a few times. An end of the junction differs from the germline gene, which may be a read error. The V and J genes are TRBV6-5 and TRBJ1-1, with D uncertain. Germline V CDR1 and CDR2: MNHEY, SVGAGI. The CDR3 totals 13 residues. Written as DNA, the CDR3 is TGTGCCAGCAGCTACTACCATTACACTGAAGCTTTCTTT. This codes for CASSYYHYTEAFF.

The V gene is TRBV7-9, the J gene TRBJ1-2; tentative D call: TRBD1 (6 bases). The germline V and J ends were trimmed by 5 bases and 4 bases, with 11 bases remaining between them. The CDR3 is made up of 13 amino acids. CDR1 is SEHNR, CDR2 FQNEAQ, per germline (reference sequence). The CDR3 loop reads CASSLGGSYGYTF. The CDR3 DNA reads TGTGCCAGCAGCCTAGGGGGTAGCTATGGCTACACCTTC.

V and J are TRBV5-1 and TRBJ2-2; D gene unclear. The germline gives CDR1 SGHRS, CDR2 YFSETQ. Trimming left V 0 bases short and J 2 bases short, with 11 bases between. The CDR3 consists of 16 residues. The CDR3 reads CASSLAGGLNTGELFF. The CDR3 DNA reads as TGCGCCAGCAGCTTGGCCGGCGGCCTTAACACCGGGGAGCTGTTTTTT.

Worth noting for this clone: The identical CDR3 is also encoded by other nucleotide sequences in the sample. The chain recombines TRBV5-1 with TRBJ2-3; a possible D gene is TRBD2 (7 bases). Germline V gives CDR1 SGHRS, CDR2 YFSETQ. Trimming left V 0 bases short and J 6 bases short, with 14 bases between. The CDR3 covers 15 residues. The CDR3, as DNA: TGCGCCAGCAGCTTGGTTGGGCGGGGGCCCGATACGCAGTATTTT. It translates to CASSLVGRGPDTQYF.

J is TRBJ2-7 and V is TRBV6-5; D ambiguous. V shed 1 base and J shed 5 bases, with 3 bases lying between them. Germline V lookup: CDR1 MNHEY, CDR2 SVGAGI. The CDR3 has 11 residues. The CDR3 DNA reads as TGTGCCAGCAGTTACTTAAACGAGCAGTACTTC. It yields the protein CASSYLNEQYF.

J is TRBJ2-3 and V is TRBV7-9; TRBD1 matches at 9 bases. Germline V lookup: CDR1 SEHNR, CDR2 FQNEAQ (reference sequence). CDR3 length: 16 residues. V shed 0 bases and J 2 bases; nucleotides not matched to a gene: 3. In nucleotides, the CDR3 is TGTGCCAGCAGCTTAGCTCGGACAGGGGCCACAGATACGCAGTATTTT. It yields the protein CASSLARTGATDTQYF. Based on the CDR3 plus reference TRBV7-9 and TRBJ2-3, the full variable domain is DTGVSQNPRHKITKRGQNVTFRCDPISEHNRLYWYRQTLGQGPEFLTYFQNEAQLEKSRLLSDRFSAERPKGSFSTLEIQRTEQGDSAMYLCASSLARTGATDTQYFGPGTRLTVL.

The chain has TRBV29-1 and TRBJ2-1, with 8 bases matching TRBD2. V trimming: 3 bases; J trimming: 4 bases; junction bases outside the gene matches: 2. This CDR3 comprises 13 residues. CDR1 and CDR2 from the germline V gene are SQVTM and ANQGSEA. The CDR3 sequence is CSVEIAGYNEQFF. CDR3 in DNA: TGCAGCGTTGAGATAGCGGGGTACAATGAGCAGTTCTTC.

Concerning this clone itself: Within the sample, other DNA sequences also encode this same CDR3. The chain combines TRBV18 with TRBJ1-2, with D perhaps TRBD1 (6 bases). V was trimmed by 3 bases and J by 4 bases, leaving 12 bases between them. Per the germline V gene, CDR1 is KGHSH and CDR2 is LQKENI. CDR3 size: 14 residues. The CDR3 is CASSPEGGLYGYTF. The CDR3 DNA sequence: TGTGCCAGCTCACCCGAGGGGGGTCTCTATGGCTACACCTTC.

J is TRBJ1-5 and V is TRBV6-6, with a possible D match to TRBD1 (6 bases). Trimming left V 6 bases short and J 0 bases short, with 15 bases between. The CDR3 has 16 amino acids. CDR1 is MNHNY and CDR2 is SVGAGI in the germline V gene (reference sequence). CDR3 region: CASREFRGYSNQPQHF. The CDR3 nucleotides are TGTGCCAGCAGGGAGTTCAGGGGTTATAGCAATCAGCCCCAGCATTTT.

The V gene is TRBV27, the J gene TRBJ2-5; TRBD2 agrees at 7 bases. This CDR3 contains 15 residues. J gave up 3 bases and V 1 base, and 5 bases lay outside the gene matches. CDR1 and CDR2 from the germline V gene are MNHEY and SMNVEV (reference sequence). CDR3 nucleotide sequence: TGTGCCAGCAGTTTATTTCAGGGAGGGGAAGAGACCCAGTACTTC. Translation: CASSLFQGGEETQYF.

A single count supports this clone. The rearrangement joins TRBV7-8 to TRBJ2-3, with TRBD1 matching 8 bases. Germline values: CDR1 SGHVS, CDR2 FQNEAQ. With V trimmed by 5 bases and J by 2 bases, 6 bases remained unmatched. This CDR3 is built from 15 residues. The DNA of the CDR3 is TGTGCCAGCAGCCTCCACAGGGGGACCACAGATACGCAGTATTTT. Translated: CASSLHRGTTDTQYF.

Worth noting for this clone: At one boundary the junction diverges from the germline segment, which might be a read error. This sample includes further DNA sequences coding for the same CDR3. The V gene is TRBV28, the J gene TRBJ1-2; the D gene is possibly TRBD1 (5 bases). Per germline, CDR1 MDHEN and CDR2 SYDVKM. The CDR3 is 15 amino acids. CDR3: CASSSSQGFNYGYTF. Written as DNA, the CDR3 is TGCGCCAGCAGTTCCAGCCAGGGATTCAACTATGGCTACACCTTC.

This clone was observed many times. J is TRBJ1-1 and V is TRBV15, with D maybe TRBD1 (5 bases). The V gene's germline CDR1 is LNHNV and CDR2 YYDKDF (reference sequence). CDR3 length equals 15 residues. V lost 1 base to trimming and J lost 4 bases, with 13 bases between them. CDR3 coding DNA: TGTGCCACCAGCAGAGGGGGGGGTGTATCCACTGAAGCTTTCTTT. This gives the protein CATSRGGGVSTEAFF.

The chain carries TRBV25-1 and TRBJ2-7; perhaps TRBD1 as D (5 bases). The CDR3 has 15 residues. Trimming removed 6 bases at V and 3 bases at J, with 18 bases between. Germline lookup yields CDR1 MGHDK and CDR2 SYGVNS. The CDR3, as DNA: TGTGCCAGCAGGGCAGGTACAGGTTTGGGCTACGAGCAGTACTTC. Its translation is CASRAGTGLGYEQYF.

The chain employs TRBV4-1 and TRBJ2-4; D unresolved. The ends were cut back, 0 bases at V and 1 base at J, with 13 bases in the middle. Germline-derived CDR1 and CDR2 are MGHRA and YSYEKL. CDR3 length equals 17 residues. This CDR3 reads CASSQDYILRAKNIQYF. Written as DNA, the CDR3 is TGCGCCAGCAGCCAAGATTACATCTTGCGGGCCAAAAACATTCAGTACTTC.

The V gene is TRBV6-5, the J gene TRBJ1-2, with D unclear. The CDR3 totals 13 residues. Trimming took off 0 bases at V and 4 bases at J, with 6 bases between the two ends. CDR1 is MNHEY and CDR2 is SVGAGI in the germline V gene. CDR3 sequence: CASSYSPSYGYTF. CDR3 DNA sequence: TGTGCCAGCAGTTACTCGCCCAGCTATGGCTACACCTTC.

This chain's CDR3 is CASSQSGAQETQYF. CDR3 sequence (DNA): TGCGCCAGCAGCCAAAGCGGGGCCCAAGAGACCCAGTACTTC. V usage is TRBV5-1 and J usage is TRBJ2-5; 7 positions match TRBD2. This CDR3 contains 14 residues. Trimming at V came to 4 bases and at J to 1 base, leaving 4 bases not matched to a gene. Per the germline V gene, CDR1 is SGHRS and CDR2 is YFSETQ.

The V gene is TRBV19, the J gene TRBJ2-3; 10 nucleotides line up with TRBD2. Germline V gene sequence: CDR1 LNHDA, CDR2 SQIVND (reference sequence). With 7 bases clipped from V and 0 bases from J, the junction kept 4 bases outside the gene matches. The CDR3 sequence is 15 residues long. The CDR3 DNA follows: TGTGCCAGTAAGGAGCGGGGGGGAAGCACAGATACGCAGTATTTT. Its translation: CASKERGGSTDTQYF.

V usage is TRBV9 and J usage is TRBJ1-1; D is unclear. Germline values: CDR1 SGDLS, CDR2 YYNGEE. V lost 0 bases and J 4 bases, leaving 13 bases between the germline ends. The CDR3 covers 15 residues. The CDR3 bases are TGTGCCAGCAGCGTAGGGGTTGGGGTAGTCACTGAAGCTTTCTTT. Its translation: CASSVGVGVVTEAFF. The full variable domain, with the rest looked up from reference TRBV9 and TRBJ1-1, is DSGVTQTPKHLITATGQRVTLRCSPRSGDLSVYWYQQSLDQGLQFLIQYYNGEERAKGNILERFSAQQFPDLHSELNLSSLELGDSALYFCASSVGVGVVTEAFFGQGTRLTVV.

This rearrangement joins TRBV5-4 to TRBJ2-7; D gene ambiguous. The CDR3 loop spans 14 amino acids. Germline V gene lookup returns CDR1 SGHNT and CDR2 YYREEE (reference sequence). V lost 1 base and J lost 3, with 11 bases in between. CDR3 residues: CASSLKGPSYEQYF. DNA of the CDR3: TGTGCCAGCAGCTTGAAGGGTCCCAGCTACGAGCAGTACTTC.